The 20 T cell receptor beta chains below were found in one sample sequenced in a study of blood T cells in healthy people across ages. A J-beta primer mix and a sample-barcoded 5' primer were used in a second PCR of about 7 to 12 cycles. TCRdb called the 5' RACE reads again in MiXCR, with one record for every CDR3 protein. The sample lists some 1.8 million distinct CDR3 sequences; approximately 40% were seen once. Sequencing was carried out using blood. The source is a human donor in good health.

V usage is TRBV7-3 and J usage is TRBJ1-1, with 11 bases lining up with TRBD1. CDR1 and CDR2 (germline): SGHTA, FQGTGA. Trimming took 7 bases from V and 3 from J; bases not matched to a gene: 7. The CDR3 spans 15 residues. The CDR3: CASIDTDRGHTEAFF. The CDR3 DNA reads TGTGCCAGCATCGACACGGACAGGGGGCACACTGAAGCTTTCTTT.

Here the CDR3 DNA reads TGTGCCAGCAGCCACCAGGATCGGGTCGAGCAGTACTTC. The encoded protein is CASSHQDRVEQYF. This sequence joins TRBV5-4 and TRBJ2-7; D ambiguous. Trimming left V 4 bases short and J 6 bases short, with 14 bases between. This CDR3 comprises 13 residues. The germline V gene has CDR1 SGHNT and CDR2 YYREEE (reference sequence).

The rearrangement joins TRBV9 to TRBJ2-5; 7 bases align to TRBD2. CDR3 length equals 14 residues. Germline loops: CDR1 SGDLS, CDR2 YYNGEE. The J segment lost 2 bases and the V segment lost 5 bases, leaving 6 bases of the junction unmatched. The CDR3 nucleotides read TGTGCCAGCAGTGGAGCGGGGCGACAAGAGACCCAGTACTTC. Protein product: CASSGAGRQETQYF.

Concerning this clonotype: Germline is not matched at one junction end, which may reflect a read error. This chain connects TRBV28 to TRBJ2-7; no clear D. Germline values: CDR1 MDHEN, CDR2 SYDVKM. This CDR3 is built from 12 residues. The CDR3 here is CASSGSSHEQYF. The DNA for the CDR3 is TGTGCCAGCAGTGGCAGCTCCCACGAGCAGTACTTC.

The gene calls are TRBV7-9 and TRBJ2-7; 7 bases fit TRBD1. The CDR3 is 15 amino acids. The germline V gene encodes CDR1 SEHNR and CDR2 FQNEAQ (reference sequence). V lost 5 bases, J lost 0 bases, and 7 bases stayed unmatched. The CDR3 here is CASSQGQSPSYEQYF. DNA of the CDR3: TGTGCCAGCAGCCAGGGACAGTCACCCTCCTACGAGCAGTACTTC.

This chain uses TRBV3-1 with TRBJ1-2; unclear D gene. Germline V CDR1 and CDR2: LGHDT, YNNKEL (reference sequence). V was pared by 2 bases and J by 7 bases, with 14 bases between. The CDR3 sequence is 14 residues long. The CDR3: CASSQSGLKSGYTF. In DNA form, the CDR3 reads TGTGCCAGCAGCCAATCCGGGTTGAAGAGTGGCTACACCTTC.

This clonotype was recorded a few times. This chain uses TRBV12-3 or TRBV12-4 with TRBJ1-1, with D possibly matching TRBD1 (5 bases). V was cut by 3 bases and J by 7 bases, with 12 bases left in between. The CDR3 loop spans 13 amino acids. This CDR3 is CASSFLSQGEAFF. The CDR3 DNA reads as TGTGCCAGCAGTTTCCTGAGCCAGGGTGAAGCTTTCTTT.

The V gene is TRBV3-1, the J gene TRBJ2-2; D is undetermined. V lost 4 bases to trimming and J lost 2 bases, with 14 bases between them. The CDR3 loop spans 16 amino acids. Germline lookup yields CDR1 LGHDT and CDR2 YNNKEL (reference sequence). The CDR3 is CASSRAGRRNTGELFF. CDR3 bases: TGTGCCAGCAGCCGAGCCGGGCGGAGAAACACCGGGGAGCTGTTTTTT. The whole variable domain, filled in from reference TRBV3-1 and TRBJ2-2, reads DTAVSQTPKYLVTQMGNDKSIKCEQNLGHDTMYWYKQDSKKFLKIMFSYNNKELIINETVPNRFSPKSPDKAHLNLHINSLELGDSAVYFCASSRAGRRNTGELFFGEGSRLTVL.

The chain joins TRBV6-5 to TRBJ1-4; D may be TRBD1 (5 bases). Trimming left V 0 bases short and J 5 bases short, with 10 bases between. This CDR3 spans 15 amino acids. CDR1 is MNHEY, CDR2 SVGAGI, per germline. The CDR3 here is CASSYSRDPNEKLFF. DNA for the CDR3: TGTGCCAGCAGTTACTCGAGGGACCCAAATGAAAAACTGTTTTTT.

Of note for this clonotype: An end of the junction does not agree with germline; a read error may underlie this. The rearrangement links TRBV4-2 to TRBJ2-1; TRBD2 aligns across 9 bases. This CDR3 is 16 amino acids long. CDR1 LGHNA and CDR2 YNFKEQ come from the germline V gene. CDR3 coding DNA: TGTGCCAGCAGCCAACCGAGGGCTAGCGGGGACAATGAGCAGCTCTTC. This codes for CASSQPRASGDNEQLF.

This clonotype came up a few times. The gene calls are TRBV5-1 and TRBJ1-4, with a tentative D call TRBD1 (5 bases). From germline, CDR1 is SGHRS and CDR2 YFSETQ. The CDR3 is made up of 15 amino acids. Trimming cost V 2 bases and J 3 bases, with 11 bases left between them. CDR3 amino acids: CASSFTGTSNEKLFF. CDR3 coding DNA: TGCGCCAGCAGCTTTACCGGGACTTCTAATGAAAAACTGTTTTTT.

This clonotype was observed many times. The genes are TRBV7-9 and TRBJ1-6; weak D call: TRBD1 (5 bases). The CDR3 is 15 amino acids. Between the trimmed V and J ends, which lost 2 bases and 7 bases, there was a span of 12 bases. Germline V gene sequence: CDR1 SEHNR, CDR2 FQNEAQ (reference sequence). The CDR3 DNA reads as TGTGCCAGCAGCTTATATGGGACGGTAAATTCACCCCTCCACTTT. It codes for CASSLYGTVNSPLHF.

The rearrangement links TRBV25-1 to TRBJ2-5, with 7 bases matching TRBD1. The length of the CDR3 is 16 residues. Germline CDR1 and CDR2: MGHDK and SYGVNS. Trimming took 4 bases from V and 2 from J; bases not matched to a gene: 10. CDR3 region: CASSVSGRGNQETQYF. The CDR3 bases are TGTGCCAGCAGTGTGAGCGGCAGGGGGAATCAAGAGACCCAGTACTTC.

This clonotype was seen more than once but under ten times. The V call is TRBV6-5, the J call TRBJ1-4; tentative D call: TRBD1 (5 bases). This CDR3 is 14 amino acids long. V lost 6 bases to trimming and J lost 1 base, with 9 bases between them. Looked up from germline, CDR1 is MNHEY and CDR2 is SVGAGI. The CDR3, as DNA: TGTGCCAGCAGCCCAGGGTTAACTAATGAAAAACTGTTTTTT. It encodes CASSPGLTNEKLFF.

This clonotype was counted at least ten times. The rearrangement joins TRBV28 to TRBJ2-6; D uncertain. The CDR3 contains 15 residues. CDR1 is MDHEN, CDR2 SYDVKM, per germline. Trimming stripped 7 bases from V and 9 bases from J, with 19 bases between. In DNA, the CDR3 is TGTGCCAGCACCCCAGGAACAGAGTCGGGCAACGTCCTGACTTTC. It encodes CASTPGTESGNVLTF.

This chain joins TRBV7-6 and TRBJ2-2; a weak D match, TRBD2 (5 bases). The germline V gene encodes CDR1 SGHVS and CDR2 FNYEAQ. V gave up 5 bases and J gave up 2 bases, with 15 bases separating them. The CDR3 totals 16 residues. CDR3 amino acids: CASSNPPGENTGELFF. CDR3 DNA: TGTGCCAGCAGCAACCCACCCGGGGAAAACACCGGGGAGCTGTTTTTT.

This chain uses TRBV5-1 with TRBJ1-6; 7 positions agree with TRBD1. V was pared by 2 bases and J by 7 bases, with 9 bases of the junction left unmatched. Germline-derived CDR1 and CDR2 are SGHRS and YFSETQ. The CDR3 runs to 16 residues. The CDR3 is CASSFDDRVGNSPLHF. CDR3 sequence (DNA): TGCGCCAGCAGCTTCGATGACAGGGTCGGCAATTCACCCCTCCACTTT.

The chain combines TRBV20-1 with TRBJ2-3; the match to TRBD2 covers 10 bases. Germline CDR1 is DFQATT and CDR2 is SNEGSKA (reference sequence). This CDR3 region has 14 residues. Trimming removed 5 bases from V and 14 bases from J; junction bases left unmatched: 16. The CDR3 DNA follows: TGCAGTGCTCCCGGGGTCAGCGGGGGGGCTGGTGTGTATTTT. This codes for CSAPGVSGGAGVYF.

This clonotype was counted a few times. The chain joins TRBV7-9 to TRBJ2-7; no reliable D call. Germline loops: CDR1 SEHNR, CDR2 FQNEAQ (reference sequence). Trimming cost V 3 bases and J 3 bases, with 18 bases left between them. CDR3 length equals 16 residues. The CDR3 bases are TGTGCCAGCAGCTTCCCCAACAGTCGACCTAGCTACGAGCAGTACTTC. Protein sequence: CASSFPNSRPSYEQYF. The variable domain in full, completed from reference TRBV7-9 and TRBJ2-7, reads DTGVSQNPRHKITKRGQNVTFRCDPISEHNRLYWYRQTLGQGPEFLTYFQNEAQLEKSRLLSDRFSAERPKGSFSTLEIQRTEQGDSAMYLCASSFPNSRPSYEQYFGPGTRLTVT.

The V call is TRBV9, the J call TRBJ1-1; tentative D call: TRBD1 (5 bases). V lost 0 bases to trimming and J lost 5 bases, with 14 bases between them. Germline V gene lookup returns CDR1 SGDLS and CDR2 YYNGEE. This CDR3 contains 15 residues. This chain's CDR3 is CASSVVFGGRTEAFF. The CDR3 DNA sequence: TGTGCCAGCAGCGTAGTTTTCGGGGGAAGGACTGAAGCTTTCTTT. Filled out from reference TRBV9 and TRBJ1-1, the complete variable domain reads DSGVTQTPKHLITATGQRVTLRCSPRSGDLSVYWYQQSLDQGLQFLIQYYNGEERAKGNILERFSAQQFPDLHSELNLSSLELGDSALYFCASSVVFGGRTEAFFGQGTRLTVV.